The 7 T cell receptor beta chains presented below share a single source sample, sequenced in a study of T cell responses to AZD1222 COVID-19 vaccine. Assay: immunoSEQ multiplex PCR; the TCRdb copy retains only in-frame clones and omits some. The data hold 150,000 to 200,000 clones, with 85% to 95% observed a single time. The input for sequencing was peripheral blood, taken 28 days after the second AZD1222 dose. The receptors were gathered from an adult who received the AZD1222 COVID-19 vaccine.

The V gene is TRBV6-5, the J gene TRBJ2-1; 9 positions agree with TRBD1. CDR3 length: 15 residues. Germline trimming cut 5 bases from V and 1 base from J; bases unmatched to any gene: 3. Germline lookup yields CDR1 MNHEY and CDR2 SVGAGI. CDR3 amino acids: CASSQQGASYNEQFF. The CDR3 bases are TGTGCCAGCAGTCAACAGGGGGCATCCTACAATGAGCAGTTCTTC.

This clone occurred once. V and J are TRBV28 and TRBJ2-6; 8 positions match TRBD1. The CDR3 loop spans 15 amino acids. With V trimmed by 8 bases and J by 0 bases, 3 bases remained unmatched. Germline V CDR1 and CDR2: MDHEN, SYDVKM. CDR3 sequence reads: CASGQGSSGANVLTF. The CDR3 DNA sequence: TGTGCCAGCGGACAGGGATCCTCTGGGGCCAACGTCCTGACTTTC.

This clone was recorded once. The chain recombines TRBV27 with TRBJ1-6, with no clear D. Trimming stripped 6 bases from V and 3 bases from J, with 9 bases between. Per germline, CDR1 MNHEY and CDR2 SMNVEV (reference sequence). The CDR3 extends over 14 amino acids. The CDR3 is CASSPVDYNSPLHF. In DNA, the CDR3 is TGTGCCAGCAGCCCAGTGGACTATAATTCACCCCTCCACTTT.

The chain is built from TRBV28 and TRBJ2-7; maybe TRBD1 (6 bases). CDR3 length: 13 residues. The germline V gene encodes CDR1 MDHEN and CDR2 SYDVKM. Trimming stripped 8 bases from V and 0 bases from J, with 11 bases between. The CDR3, as DNA: TGTGCCAGCTCACAGGGACACTCCTACGAGCAGTACTTC. It specifies CASSQGHSYEQYF. Full variable domain (missing parts from reference TRBV28 and TRBJ2-7): DVKVTQSSRYLVKRTGEKVFLECVQDMDHENMFWYRQDPGLGLRLIYFSYDVKMKEKGDIPEGYSVSREKKERFSLILESASTNQTSMYLCASSQGHSYEQYFGPGTRLTVT.

The chain couples TRBV6-2 or TRBV6-3 to TRBJ1-5; D is possibly TRBD1 (6 bases). The CDR3 consists of 16 residues. Trimming removed 3 bases at V and 2 bases at J, with 14 bases between. Germline V lookup: CDR1 MNHEY, CDR2 SVGEGT. In DNA, the CDR3 is TGTGCCAGCAGTTATGGGACGGGGGGCGGCAATCAGCCCCAGCATTTT. Its protein product is CASSYGTGGGNQPQHF.

The gene calls are TRBV3-1 (or the pseudogene TRBV3-2) and TRBJ2-6; D remains ambiguous. V was pared by 1 base and J by 0 bases, with 7 bases between. The CDR3 is 16 amino acids. The germline V gene has CDR1 LGHDT and CDR2 YNNKEL (reference sequence). CDR3 loop: CASSQARISGANVLTF. The CDR3 nucleotides are TGTGCCAGCAGCCAAGCCCGGATCTCTGGGGCCAACGTCCTGACTTTC.

The J gene is TRBJ1-3, the V gene TRBV4-1; no reliable D call. Germline V gene sequence: CDR1 MGHRA, CDR2 YSYEKL. The CDR3 has 16 residues. Trimming removed 2 bases from V and 0 bases from J, with 11 bases in between. The CDR3 here is CASSQLRGTSGNTIYF. CDR3 DNA: TGCGCCAGCAGCCAACTGCGGGGAACCTCTGGAAACACCATATATTTT.